The table lists the clone carrying this TCR beta chain with a few counts. The antigen is unknown. The entry originates in a study of T cells in Graves' hyperthyroidism and ophthalmopathy. Study conclusions and caveats: From stable hyperthyroidism, ophthalmopathy was set apart by a 13 V-J model. Blood samples included most of the expanded thyroid clonotypes exceeding 0.001.

RNA transcripts yielded amplified TCR beta CDR3 regions. Primed by the HTBI set, a first-round RT-PCR was run on the TCR CDR3. TCRdb redid the calling of the multiplex PCR reads with MiXCR, one entry per CDR3 protein. In the table there are more than 300,000 distinct CDR3 sequences, about a sixth of which are singletons. This CDR3 region has 14 residues. The V and J ends lost 0 bases and 3 bases, in that order; junction bases with no gene match: 0. The germline CDR1 and CDR2 sequences are SGHVS and FQNEAQ. The receptor was isolated from a woman aged 25 to 39 with Graves' hyperthyroidism that later progressed to Graves' ophthalmopathy. The sample was blood. The gene calls are TRBV7-8 and TRBJ1-2, with TRBD1 matching over 8 bases. The CDR3 DNA reads as TGTGCCAGCAGCTTAGCACAGGGGGACTATGGCTACACCTTC. Translated, it gives CASSLAQGDYGYTF.